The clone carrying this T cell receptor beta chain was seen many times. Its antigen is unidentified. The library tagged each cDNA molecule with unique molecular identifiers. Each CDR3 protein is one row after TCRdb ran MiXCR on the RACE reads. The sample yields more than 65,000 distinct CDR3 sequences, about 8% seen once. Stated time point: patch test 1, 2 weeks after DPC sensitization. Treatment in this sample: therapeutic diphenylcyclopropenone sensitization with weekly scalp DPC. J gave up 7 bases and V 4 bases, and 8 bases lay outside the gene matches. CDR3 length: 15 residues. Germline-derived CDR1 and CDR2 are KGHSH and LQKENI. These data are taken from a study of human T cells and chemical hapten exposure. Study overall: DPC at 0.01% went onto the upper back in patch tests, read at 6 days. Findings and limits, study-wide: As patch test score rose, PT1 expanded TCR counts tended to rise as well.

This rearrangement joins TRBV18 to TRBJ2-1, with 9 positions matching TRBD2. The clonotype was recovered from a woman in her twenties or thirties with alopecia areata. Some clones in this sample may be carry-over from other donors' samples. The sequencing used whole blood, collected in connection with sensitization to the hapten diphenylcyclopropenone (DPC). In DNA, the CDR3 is TGTGCCAGCTCACTGCTAGCGGGGAACTGGAATGAGCAGTTCTTC. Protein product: CASSLLAGNWNEQFF.